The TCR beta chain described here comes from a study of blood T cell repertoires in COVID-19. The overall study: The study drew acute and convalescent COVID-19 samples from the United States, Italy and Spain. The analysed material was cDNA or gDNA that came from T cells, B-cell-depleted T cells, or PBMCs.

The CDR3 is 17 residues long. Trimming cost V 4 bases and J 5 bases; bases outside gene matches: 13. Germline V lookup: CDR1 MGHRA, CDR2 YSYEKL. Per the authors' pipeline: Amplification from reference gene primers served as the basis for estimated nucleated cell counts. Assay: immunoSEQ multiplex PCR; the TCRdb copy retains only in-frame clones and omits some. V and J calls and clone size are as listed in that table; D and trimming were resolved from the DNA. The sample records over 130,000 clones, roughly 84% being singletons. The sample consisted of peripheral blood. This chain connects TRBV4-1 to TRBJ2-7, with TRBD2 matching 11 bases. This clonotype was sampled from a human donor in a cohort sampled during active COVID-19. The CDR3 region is CASSRSGTSGGRNEQYF. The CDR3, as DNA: TGCGCCAGCAGCCGGTCCGGGACTAGCGGTGGAAGGAACGAGCAGTACTTC.